The present T cell receptor beta chain was sequenced within a study of T cells in Graves' hyperthyroidism and ophthalmopathy (dated by TCRdb to between 2019 and 2020). As for the study more broadly: Peripheral blood was sampled at the time of initial diagnosis, prior to any treatment. The roughly 94 discovery patients were randomly divided into training and test sets at a 7:3 ratio. According to the paper, TCR Vbeta CDR3 sequencing was carried out on over 130 peripheral blood samples, which came from over 40 ophthalmopathy, approximately 78 hyperthyroidism and approximately 17 progressor patients. Prospective prediction of ophthalmopathy was tested in an independent validation cohort of 18 to 20 hyperthyroidism patients and 17 patients who later progressed to ophthalmopathy. After blood sampling, hyperthyroidism patients were treated with methimazole at a starting dose of 30 mg daily, and ophthalmopathy patients were treated with high-dose intravenous methylprednisolone. TCR V-J signatures able to tell the groups apart were searched for in a discovery cohort of some 100 patients, of whom around 43 had Graves' ophthalmopathy and about 55 had stable Graves' hyperthyroidism. The study also compared thyroid tissue and blood T-cell repertoires from about six Graves' hyperthyroidism patients. Study-wide conclusions, independent of this receptor: Most expanded thyroid clonotypes (frequency above 0.001) were also found in blood, which suggests that blood repertoires may mirror thyroid immune responses. In validation, the model predicted progression to ophthalmopathy with over 65% sensitivity and around 72% specificity, a median of 6.5 months before onset. Sample size was not statistically predetermined, and blinding of investigators to group allocation was not performed. A 13 V-J signature model separated ophthalmopathy from stable hyperthyroidism, with over 85% sensitivity and around 84% specificity in cross-validation and 80%/75% in testing.

The CDR3, from cysteine to phenylalanine, totals 17 residues. Only the CDR3 DNA is retained, 51 bases long and in frame from the first base. Trimming takes 3 bases from V and 0 bases from J, and the germline ends sit 12 bases apart. Per the germline V gene, SNHLY is the CDR1 and FYNNEI is the CDR2. The TCR beta CDR3 regions were amplified from the RNA transcripts. The TCR CDR3 was subjected to a first round of RT-PCR using the HTBI primer set and the Qiagen OneStep RT-PCR kit. A second multiplex PCR round built the libraries, followed by size selection and purification. Libraries were sequenced paired-end with 100 bp reads on an Illumina HiSeq2000. Processing in the source paper ran as follows. SOAPnuke was used to process the raw data, removing reads that contained adapters or uncalled bases, had a mean Phred below 15, or lacked an exact match to the constant primer or identifier. High-quality paired reads were merged with COPE v1.2.5, and unique nucleotide sequences were defined as clonotypes. MiTCR v1.1 was used to align the clonotypes against IMGT TRBV, TRBD and TRBJ reference segments. The analysis included only V-J combinations with a frequency above 0.0001, which together covered about 99% of the repertoires. The TCS score was defined as F50 (clonal expansion) divided by E x V (chaos), with BLOSUM62-based TCRdist calculated between CDR3 peptides within each V-J. Welch's t-statistics and random forest reduced 514 V-J features to fewer than 15, which were used in a naive Bayes classifier (R e1071). TCRdb passed the public sequencing reads through fastp at Q25 and MiXCR, retaining productive beta sequences. Here each entry gathers all rows of one CDR3 protein and keeps the most common genes and DNA. These V and J calls are TCRdb output, not the study's own analysis. The sample table lists about 360,000 distinct CDR3 sequences, about 12% of them with a count of one. The ten top clones hold about 9.1% of the sample.

This clonotype was observed at least ten times. Which antigen it targets is not known. No clone much larger than this one lies a single base away; base qualities are absent. A patient counted as having stable Graves' hyperthyroidism if no progression to ophthalmopathy occurred over 18 months of follow-up. Hyperthyroidism patients were aged 18 to 65 years and newly diagnosed, with disease duration of less than 2 months. Exclusion was applied to patients with uncontrolled infections, other autoimmune diseases, pregnancy or lactation. Diagnoses relied on clinical symptoms, serum thyroxine and TRAb, thyroid ultrasound and orbital computed tomography. PBMCs were separated from 10 ml of fresh peripheral blood using Ficoll-Paque density gradient centrifugation. Total RNA was extracted using Trizol reagent, and RNA quality was assessed on an Agilent 2100 Bioanalyzer.

The source is a woman aged 18-29 years with Graves' hyperthyroidism. The sequence is built from TRBV2 and TRBJ2-6; D gene: possibly TRBD2, on 5 matching bases. Sequenced material: blood. The CDR3 region: CASSEFGSSSGANVLTF. The nucleotide sequence is given as TGTGCCAGCAGTGAGTTTGGGAGCTCCTCTGGGGCCAACGTCCTGACTTTC.